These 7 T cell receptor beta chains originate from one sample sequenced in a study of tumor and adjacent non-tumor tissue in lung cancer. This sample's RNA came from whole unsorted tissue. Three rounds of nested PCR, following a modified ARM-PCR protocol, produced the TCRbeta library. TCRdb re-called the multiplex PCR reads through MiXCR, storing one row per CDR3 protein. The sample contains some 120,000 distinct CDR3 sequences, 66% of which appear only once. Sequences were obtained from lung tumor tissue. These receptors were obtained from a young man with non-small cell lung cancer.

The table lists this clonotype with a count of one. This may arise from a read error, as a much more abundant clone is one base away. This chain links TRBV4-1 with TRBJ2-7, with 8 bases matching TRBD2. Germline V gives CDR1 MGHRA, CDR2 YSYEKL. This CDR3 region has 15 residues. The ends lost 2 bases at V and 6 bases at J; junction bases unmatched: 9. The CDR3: CASSQTPGLGFEQYF. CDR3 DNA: TGCGCCAGCAGCCAAACTCCGGGACTAGGGTTCGAGCAGTACTTC.

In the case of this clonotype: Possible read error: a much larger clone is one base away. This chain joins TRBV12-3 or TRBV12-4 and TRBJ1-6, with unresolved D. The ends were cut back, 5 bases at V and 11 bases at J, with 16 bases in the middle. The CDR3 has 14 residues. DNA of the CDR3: TGTGCCAGCAGTCCCGTCAGGTGGCGGACACCCCTCCACTTT. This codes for CASSPVRWRTPLHF.

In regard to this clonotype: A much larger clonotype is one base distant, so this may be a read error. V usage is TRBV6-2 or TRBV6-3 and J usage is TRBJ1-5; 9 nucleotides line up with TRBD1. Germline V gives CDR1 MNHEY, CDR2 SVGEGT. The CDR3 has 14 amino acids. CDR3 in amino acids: CASSLGQGYQPHHF. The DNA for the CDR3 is TGTGCCAGCAGCCTCGGACAGGGGTATCAGCCCCATCATTTT.

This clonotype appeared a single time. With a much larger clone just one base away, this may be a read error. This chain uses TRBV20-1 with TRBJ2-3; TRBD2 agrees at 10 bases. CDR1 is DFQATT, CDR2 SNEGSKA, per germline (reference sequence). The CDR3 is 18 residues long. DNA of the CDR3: TGCAGTGTTAGAGATGAGAGCGGGGGGGCCGTTTTAGGAGATACGCAGTATTTT. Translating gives CSVRDESGGAVLGDTQYF.

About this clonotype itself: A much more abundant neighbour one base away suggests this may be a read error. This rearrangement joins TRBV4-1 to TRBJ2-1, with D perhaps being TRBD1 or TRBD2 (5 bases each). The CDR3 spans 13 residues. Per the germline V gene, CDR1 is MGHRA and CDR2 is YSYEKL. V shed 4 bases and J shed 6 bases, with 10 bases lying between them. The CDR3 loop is CASSPGACNEQFF. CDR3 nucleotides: TGCGCCAGCAGCCCCGGGGCGTGCAATGAGCAGTTCTTC.

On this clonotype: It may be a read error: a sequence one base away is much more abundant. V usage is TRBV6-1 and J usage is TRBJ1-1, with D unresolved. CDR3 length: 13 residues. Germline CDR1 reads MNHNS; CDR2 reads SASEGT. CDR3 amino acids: CARSEVFHIEAFF. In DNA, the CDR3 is TGTGCCAGGAGTGAAGTGTTCCATATTGAAGCTTTCTTT.

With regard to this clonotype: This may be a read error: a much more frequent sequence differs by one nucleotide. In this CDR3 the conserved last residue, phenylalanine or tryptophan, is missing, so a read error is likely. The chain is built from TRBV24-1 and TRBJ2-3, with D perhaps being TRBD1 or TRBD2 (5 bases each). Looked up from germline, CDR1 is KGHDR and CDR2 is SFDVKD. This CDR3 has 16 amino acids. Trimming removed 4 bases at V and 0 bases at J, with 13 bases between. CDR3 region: CATSDSRDPSTDTQYC. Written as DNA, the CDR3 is TGTGCCACCAGTGACTCCAGGGACCCTAGCACAGATACGCAGTATTGT.